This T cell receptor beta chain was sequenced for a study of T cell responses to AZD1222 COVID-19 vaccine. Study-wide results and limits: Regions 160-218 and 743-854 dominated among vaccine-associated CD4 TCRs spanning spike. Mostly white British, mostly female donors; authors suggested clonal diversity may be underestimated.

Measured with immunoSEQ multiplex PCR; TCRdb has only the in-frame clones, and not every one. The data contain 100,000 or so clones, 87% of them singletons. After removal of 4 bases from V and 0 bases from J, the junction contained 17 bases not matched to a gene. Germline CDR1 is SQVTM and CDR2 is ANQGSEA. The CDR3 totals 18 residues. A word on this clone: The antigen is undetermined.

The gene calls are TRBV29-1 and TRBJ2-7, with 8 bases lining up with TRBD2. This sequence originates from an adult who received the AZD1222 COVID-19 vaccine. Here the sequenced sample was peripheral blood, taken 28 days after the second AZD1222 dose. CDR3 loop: CSVGRRPRSGGHSYEQYF. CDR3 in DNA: TGCAGCGTTGGAAGAAGGCCGAGAAGCGGGGGCCACTCCTACGAGCAGTACTTC.